A single sample is the source of the 24 T cell receptor beta chains below, sequenced in a study of T-cell reconstitution after alpha-beta-depleted transplantation in children. Unique molecular identifiers featured in how the TCRbeta library was prepared. TCRdb analysed the PCR reads with MiXCR anew, one entry per CDR3 protein. The sample has approximately 590,000 distinct CDR3 sequences, over 9.5% seen once. Sequencing was performed on PBMCs from the stem cell graft donor, taken from the stem cell graft. The source of these receptors is a human donor who donated a stem cell graft to a child with acute myeloid leukemia.

V gene TRBV13 combines with J gene TRBJ1-5, with TRBD1 as a possible D gene (5 bases). Trimming shortened V by 1 base and J by 8 bases, and 6 bases separated the two germline ends. This CDR3 contains 12 residues. Germline V CDR1 and CDR2: PRHDT, FYEKMQ (reference sequence). The CDR3 spells CASSLVGEPQHF. For the CDR3, the DNA is TGTGCCAGCAGCTTAGTAGGGGAGCCCCAGCATTTT.

This clonotype was seen repeatedly, ten times or more. J is TRBJ1-5 and V is TRBV12-3 or TRBV12-4; a weak D match, TRBD1 (5 bases). V gave up 3 bases and J gave up 3 bases, with 9 bases separating them. CDR3 length equals 14 residues. As DNA, the CDR3 is TGTGCCAGCAGTTTTGGGGCTGACAATCAGCCCCAGCATTTT. It yields the protein CASSFGADNQPQHF.

Only a few counts were recorded for this clonotype. The CDR3, as DNA: TGTGCCAGCAGCTTAAGCGCTGGGGATAGCAATCAGCCCCAGCATTTT. Amino acid sequence: CASSLSAGDSNQPQHF. The rearrangement uses TRBV7-8 and TRBJ1-5, with D uncertain. The V gene's germline CDR1 is SGHVS and CDR2 FQNEAQ. The CDR3 loop spans 16 amino acids. The V end lost 2 bases, the J end lost 0 bases, and 11 bases lay between the germline ends. The variable domain in full, with the rest retrieved from reference TRBV7-8 and TRBJ1-5, is GAGVSQSPRYKVAKRGQDVALRCDPISGHVSLFWYQQALGQGPEFLTYFQNEAQLDKSGLPSDRFFAERPEGSVSTLKIQRTQQEDSAVYLCASSLSAGDSNQPQHFGDGTRLSIL.

V and J are TRBV20-1 and TRBJ2-5; 13 nucleotides line up with TRBD2. The CDR3 has 15 residues. Germline V CDR1 and CDR2: DFQATT, SNEGSKA (reference sequence). The trim removed 5 bases at V and 3 bases at J, leaving 6 bases unmatched. CDR3 DNA: TGCAGTGCTGCCAGGACTAGCGGGAGCGAAGAGACCCAGTACTTC. Translating gives CSAARTSGSEETQYF.

This clonotype turned up a few times. The V and J genes are TRBV9 and TRBJ2-7; 10 bases line up with TRBD1. J lost 7 bases, V lost 4 bases, and 11 bases had no gene match. CDR1 is SGDLS and CDR2 is YYNGEE in the germline V gene. The CDR3 consists of 15 residues. CDR3 coding DNA: TGTGCCAGCAGCCAATTGCTCGGACAGGGGGTGGAGCAGTACTTC. As protein: CASSQLLGQGVEQYF.

This clonotype was counted a few times. This chain joins TRBV10-3 and TRBJ1-5; D might be TRBD1 (6 bases). Per the germline V gene, CDR1 is ENHRY and CDR2 is SYGVKD. V was cut by 8 bases and J by 5 bases, with 10 bases left in between. The CDR3 contains 12 residues. CDR3 sequence (DNA): TGTGCCATCGGTAAGGGGGATCAGCCCCAGCATTTT. Residues: CAIGKGDQPQHF.

The chain links TRBV10-3 to TRBJ2-2; TRBD1 might be the D (6 bases). CDR3 length equals 15 residues. Looked up from germline, CDR1 is ENHRY and CDR2 is SYGVKD. Trimming removed 3 bases from V and 5 bases from J, with 13 bases in between. CDR3 residues: CAISDGGKATGELFF. The CDR3, as DNA: TGTGCCATCAGTGATGGGGGCAAAGCAACCGGGGAGCTGTTTTTT.

This clonotype was counted only a few times. V usage is TRBV7-6 and J usage is TRBJ2-1; 7 bases fit TRBD1. The germline gives CDR1 SGHVS, CDR2 FNYEAQ. CDR3 length equals 19 residues. Trimming took 3 bases from V and 0 from J; bases not matched to a gene: 14. In DNA, the CDR3 is TGTGCCAGCAGCTTCGAAAATCCCGGGACAGTTAACTCCTACAATGAGCAGTTCTTC. It is translated as CASSFENPGTVNSYNEQFF.

The chain uses TRBV20-1 and TRBJ1-3; D is undetermined. The length of the CDR3 is 14 residues. Trimming stripped 0 bases from V and 4 bases from J, with 10 bases between. Germline V gene lookup returns CDR1 DFQATT and CDR2 SNEGSKA (reference sequence). CDR3: CSARDHRAGNTIYF. The CDR3 DNA sequence: TGCAGTGCTAGAGATCATAGAGCCGGAAACACCATATATTTT.

The chain links TRBV21-1 to TRBJ2-7. TRBV21-1 is a pseudogene segment. The CDR3 extends over 15 amino acids. The chain's CDR3 is CASSKELDRSYEQYF. As DNA, the CDR3 is TGTGCCAGCAGCAAAGAACTGGACAGATCCTACGAGCAGTACTTC.

Many counts were recorded for this clonotype. The rearrangement uses TRBV4-2 and TRBJ2-3, with TRBD2 matching over 13 bases. CDR3 length equals 16 residues. Unmatched junction bases numbered 5, after V lost 4 bases and J lost 4 bases. CDR1 LGHNA and CDR2 YNFKEQ come from the germline V gene. CDR3 nucleotides: TGTGCCAGCAGCCTTCGGACTAGCGGGAGACCAGATACGCAGTATTTT. It is translated as CASSLRTSGRPDTQYF.

This clonotype has a handful of counts. The chain has TRBV12-3 or TRBV12-4 and TRBJ1-1; TRBD1 might be the D (5 bases). The V end lost 3 bases, the J end lost 8 bases, and 13 bases lay between the germline ends. The CDR3 extends over 13 amino acids. The CDR3 sequence is CASSFGGLDEAFF. The CDR3 DNA follows: TGTGCCAGCAGTTTTGGGGGTTTGGACGAAGCTTTCTTT.

The rearrangement links TRBV15 to TRBJ2-7; D call uncertain. CDR1 LNHNV and CDR2 YYDKDF come from the germline V gene (reference sequence). The CDR3 covers 14 residues. Trimming cost V 1 base and J 0 bases, with 7 bases left between them. This CDR3 reads CATSRAPGSYEQYF. DNA of the CDR3: TGTGCCACCAGCAGAGCCCCGGGCTCCTACGAGCAGTACTTC.

In this sample, this clonotype turned up many times. V is TRBV7-3 and J is TRBJ2-1; weak D call: TRBD2 (5 bases). Germline V gene lookup returns CDR1 SGHTA and CDR2 FQGTGA. V dropped 5 bases and J dropped 6 bases, with 23 bases sitting between them. The CDR3 consists of 17 residues. CDR3 in amino acids: CASSPVLEAGMGNEQFF. CDR3 in DNA: TGTGCCAGCAGCCCTGTCCTGGAGGCTGGCATGGGCAATGAGCAGTTCTTC. Drawing the rest from reference TRBV7-3 and TRBJ2-1, the complete variable domain is GAGVSQTPSNKVTEKGKYVELRCDPISGHTALYWYRQSLGQGPEFLIYFQGTGAADDSGLPNDRFFAVRPEGSVSTLKIQRTERGDSAVYLCASSPVLEAGMGNEQFFGPGTRLTVL.

The table lists this clonotype with many counts. This CDR3 reads CSARLRARYTEAFF. The CDR3 nucleotides read TGCAGTGCTAGGTTGAGGGCTCGGTACACTGAAGCTTTCTTT. The chain is built from TRBV20-1 and TRBJ1-1; unclear D gene. Germline V gives CDR1 DFQATT, CDR2 SNEGSKA (reference sequence). This CDR3 is 14 amino acids long. V shed 3 bases and J shed 3 bases, with 14 bases lying between them.

CDR3 in amino acids: CASSLSTTSTDTQYF. As DNA, the CDR3 is TGTGCCAGCAGCTTATCGACCACATCCACAGATACGCAGTATTTT. This chain links TRBV11-1 with TRBJ2-3; D is undetermined. Trimming removed 2 bases from V and 2 bases from J, with 11 bases in between. CDR3 length: 15 amino acids. Germline assignment: CDR1 SGHAT and CDR2 FQDESV (reference sequence).

This clonotype was detected ten times or more. The gene calls are TRBV5-1 and TRBJ1-4; no reliable D call. In germline, CDR1 is SGHRS, CDR2 YFSETQ. Trimming removed 4 bases from V and 8 bases from J, with 6 bases in between. The CDR3 consists of 11 residues. CDR3 region: CASSRGEKLFF. CDR3 in DNA: TGCGCCAGCAGCCGGGGAGAAAAACTGTTTTTT.

V usage is TRBV3-1 and J usage is TRBJ2-2; D remains ambiguous. With 0 bases removed from V and 0 bases from J, the gap between germline ends came to 8 bases. The germline V gene has CDR1 LGHDT and CDR2 YNNKEL (reference sequence). The CDR3 contains 16 residues. The CDR3 DNA reads TGTGCCAGCAGCCAAGATATCAACTCGAACACCGGGGAGCTGTTTTTT. Amino acids: CASSQDINSNTGELFF.

The rearrangement links TRBV7-3 to TRBJ2-1; D tentatively reads TRBD1 or TRBD2 (5 bases each). Germline loops: CDR1 SGHTA, CDR2 FQGTGA. CDR3 size: 18 residues. Trimming shortened V by 5 bases and J by 9 bases, and 29 bases separated the two germline ends. The DNA of the CDR3 is TGTGCCAGCAGCCTTCTAGGGGCGGGCGGCGGGTGGGAAAGTGAGCAGTTCTTC. It yields the protein CASSLLGAGGGWESEQFF.

A few counts support this clonotype. The chain combines TRBV5-1 with TRBJ2-3; perhaps TRBD2 as D (5 bases). The CDR3 spans 14 residues. The V gene's germline CDR1 is SGHRS and CDR2 YFSETQ. Deletions cut 4 bases from V and 0 bases from J, with 9 bases between. The DNA of the CDR3 is TGCGCCAGCAGCGGGAGCCTTAGCACAGATACGCAGTATTTT. Its translation: CASSGSLSTDTQYF.

This clonotype appeared a few times. The rearrangement links TRBV5-1 to TRBJ2-3; no clear D gene. This CDR3 is built from 14 residues. Trimming removed 8 bases from V and 0 bases from J, with 13 bases in between. CDR1 and CDR2 (germline): SGHRS, YFSETQ. The CDR3 loop reads CARGGPGSTDTQYF. DNA for the CDR3: TGCGCCAGAGGCGGTCCAGGAAGCACAGATACGCAGTATTTT.

The rearrangement links TRBV29-1 to TRBJ2-3; D possibly corresponds to TRBD2 (5 bases). Trimming pared 4 bases from V and 7 bases from J, leaving 6 bases between. Germline CDR1 reads SQVTM; CDR2 reads ANQGSEA. The CDR3 spans 10 residues. The CDR3 spells CSVGGNTQYF. The CDR3 DNA follows: TGCAGCGTTGGAGGGAATACGCAGTATTTT.

The J gene is TRBJ2-7, the V gene TRBV5-1; TRBD1 or TRBD2 may be the D gene (5 bases each). Trimming left V 2 bases short and J 4 bases short, with 19 bases between. CDR1 is SGHRS and CDR2 is YFSETQ in the germline V gene. There are 16 residues in the CDR3. In DNA form, the CDR3 reads TGCGCCAGCAGCTTAAGGGGCGGCTCAGAGGGTTACGAGCAGTACTTC. Protein: CASSLRGGSEGYEQYF.

This clonotype came up a few times. The chain combines TRBV29-1 with TRBJ2-3, with TRBD2 identical over 14 bases. Germline V gene lookup returns CDR1 SQVTM and CDR2 ANQGSEA. Losses at the gene ends were 4 bases for V and 2 bases for J; bases not matched to a gene: 23. This CDR3 is 22 amino acids long. CDR3 in DNA: TGCAGCGTTGGCTTCCCAGGGCTAGGACTAGCGGGAGGCGGAGGATCCACAGATACGCAGTATTTT. It translates to CSVGFPGLGLAGGGGSTDTQYF.